This T cell receptor (beta chain) emerged from a study of T cell clonality in common variable immunodeficiency. Donors gave roughly 4.5 to 8.5 ml heparinized peripheral whole blood. Worth noting for this clone: The antigen is undetermined. The CDR3 end is not reached by the read, which stops 3 residues before it; the germline J gene fills it in.

Measured with immunoSEQ multiplex PCR; TCRdb has only the in-frame clones, and not every one. This set yields 25,000 to 35,000 clones and no singletons; the top ten hold approximately 4%. The CDR3 length is 16 residues. Germline CDR1 and CDR2: MNHNS and SASEGT. General study points: Common variable immunodeficiency TCR beta sequences reportedly had fewer deletions and N-nucleotide insertions. Compared with healthy controls, CVID subjects showed increased TCRbeta clonality, mostly in about a third.

Input material: peripheral blood mononuclear cells. The TCR originated in a person between 18 and 75 years old in good health. The chain joins TRBV6-1 to TRBJ1-2; D may be TRBD1 (6 bases). The covered CDR3 bases are TGTGCCAGCAGTGATGAGGGGGTGGGAGCCACAGATACC. Translation: CASSDEGVGATDT. The whole CDR3 reads CASSDEGVGATDTYTF.